These T cell receptor beta chains were read from a single sample in a study of cytotoxic CD8 clonotypes in ibrutinib-treated CLL. Generated by immunoSEQ multiplex PCR, the TCRdb table keeps only in-frame clones and is missing some. The sample lists about 310,000 clones, almost 80% occurring once. Material: PBMCs, obtained before ibrutinib treatment. The receptors here all came from a human donor with chronic lymphocytic leukemia. The CDR3 runs from the conserved cysteine through the conserved F or W.

v_call	j_call	cdr3_aa
TRBV28	TRBJ1-5	CASSLVTNQPQHF
TRBV19	TRBJ2-5	CASSIGREETQYF
TRBV29-1	TRBJ2-7	CSVVRVGDEQYF
TRBV11-1	TRBJ2-5	CASSLGGSSGIQETQYF
TRBV6-5	TRBJ2-1	CASSIIAGDREQFF
TRBV7-2	TRBJ1-2	CASSGSTMFLGYGYTF
TRBV5-1	TRBJ2-1	CASSLGRNEQFF
TRBV18	TRBJ2-1	CASSPYGSPYNEQFF
TRBV4-1	TRBJ2-1	CASSHNLYNEQFF
TRBV9	TRBJ1-1	CASSPERGAHTEAFF
TRBV27	TRBJ1-2	CASSITRDRNNYGYTF
TRBV30	TRBJ2-1	CAWRSGAARPLKFF
TRBV5-6	TRBJ2-1	CASSRDPSSYNEQFF
TRBV7-3	TRBJ2-2	CASSLVQVGGSGELFF
TRBV27	TRBJ2-1	CASSPTSGPYNEQFF
TRBV13	TRBJ2-7	CASSFAWASGRTSSYEQYF
TRBV30	TRBJ2-7	CAWSVYLEQYF
TRBV28	TRBJ2-3	CASSLPQGLGTDTQYF
TRBV5-6	TRBJ2-6	CASSVVGFLPANVLTF
TRBV28	TRBJ1-2	CASSLFKRAGYGRGYGYTF
TRBV27	TRBJ2-3	CASTLRRGRLDTQYF
TRBV27	TRBJ1-4	CASSRRQGPAGEKLFF
TRBV15	TRBJ1-4	CATSSRTGQGVVKLFF
TRBV6-5	TRBJ2-7	CASRRDRDHRYEQYF
TRBV27	TRBJ2-1	CASSPDYWNNEQFF
TRBV6-5	TRBJ1-2	CASSYRAVNYGYTF
TRBV30	TRBJ1-2	CACKIGTASPYGYTF
TRBV28	TRBJ2-2	CASSSGGPNTGELFF
TRBV4-2	TRBJ1-5	CASSQDKDQPQHF
TRBV27	TRBJ2-1	CASSPFGLAGGYEQFF
TRBV30	TRBJ2-7	CAWSGVYEQYF
TRBV30	TRBJ1-3	CAWSQPKGLLSGNTIYF
TRBV10-2	TRBJ2-3	CASRALARTDTQYF
TRBV7-2	TRBJ2-1	CASSLVAGSYNEQFF
TRBV6-6	TRBJ2-1	CASSPTSLYNEQFF
TRBV9	TRBJ2-6	CASSMDSFSGANVLTF
TRBV4-3	TRBJ2-2	CASSGTYTGELFF
TRBV5-1	TRBJ2-6	CASRDRGANVLTF
TRBV11-3	TRBJ2-7	CASSLEQRAGQGAYEQYF
TRBV10-3	TRBJ2-7	CAISNRDSDPYEQYF
TRBV19	TRBJ2-7	CASSIAASPLEQYF
TRBV30	TRBJ2-7	CAWSKAGRSYEQYF
TRBV30	TRBJ2-1	CAWSGLTLAGGFNEQFF
TRBV7-2	TRBJ2-1	CASSREGLAGGDEQFF
TRBV4-3	TRBJ2-7	CASSQDSWDRGPEQYF
TRBV4-1	TRBJ2-1	CASSQFSSYNEQFF
TRBV15	TRBJ2-3	CATSSISGRDTDTQYF
TRBV5-1	TRBJ2-1	CASSLAVADNEQFF
TRBV7-9	TRBJ1-1	CASSLADGNTEAFF
TRBV9	TRBJ2-7	CASSVAATIVTGQGSYEQYF
TRBV7-9	TRBJ2-7	CASSLGWGTYEQYF
TRBV6-1	TRBJ1-3	CASGTKITGNTIYF
TRBV7-8	TRBJ1-5	CASSTRTARSNQPQHF
TRBV11-2	TRBJ2-7	CASSVTYHEQYF
TRBV18	TRBJ1-3	CASSPFSGISGNTIYF
TRBV5-1	TRBJ2-5	CASSLVGSGEETQYF
TRBV19	TRBJ1-5	CASSVSNQPQHF
TRBV4-3	TRBJ2-1	CASSQGPGTSAYNEQFF